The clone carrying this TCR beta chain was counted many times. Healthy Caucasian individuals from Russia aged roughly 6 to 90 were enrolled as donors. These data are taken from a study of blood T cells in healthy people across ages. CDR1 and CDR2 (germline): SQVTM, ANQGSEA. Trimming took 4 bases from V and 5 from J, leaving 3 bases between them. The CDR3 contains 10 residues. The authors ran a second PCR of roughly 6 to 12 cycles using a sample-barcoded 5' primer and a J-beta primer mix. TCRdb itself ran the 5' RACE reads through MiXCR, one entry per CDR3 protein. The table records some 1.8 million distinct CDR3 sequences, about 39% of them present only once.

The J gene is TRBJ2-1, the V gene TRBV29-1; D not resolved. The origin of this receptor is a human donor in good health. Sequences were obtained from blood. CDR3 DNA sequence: TGCAGCGTTGCCCACAATGAGCAGTTCTTC. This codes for CSVAHNEQFF.